Listed below are T cell receptor beta chains from one sample, sequenced in a study of T cell responses to AZD1222 COVID-19 vaccine. Sequenced by immunoSEQ multiplex PCR; TCRdb stores in-frame clones only, minus some. This table has under 150,000 clones, 85% appearing once. This specimen consisted of peripheral blood, obtained 28 days after the second dose of the MenACWY control vaccine. Source of these receptors: an adult who received the MenACWY meningococcal vaccine as a control. CDR3s include the opening cysteine and the closing phenylalanine or tryptophan. The order of the fields is V gene, clone size, D gene, J gene, CDR3 protein, CDR3 DNA. The D gene is left open where the match is weak. Not all rows give a size; the values are once, few, many and, for expanded clones, a class.

>TRBV19|NA|NA|TRBJ1-1
CASRLRVNTEAFF
TGTGCCAGTAGACTTAGGGTGAACACTGAAGCTTTCTTT
>TRBV3-1/TRBV3-2|NA|NA|TRBJ1-5
CASSLRASNQPQHF
TGTGCCAGCAGCCTAAGAGCTAGCAATCAGCCCCAGCATTTT
>TRBV27|few|NA|TRBJ1-5
CASSLPGQPQHF
TGTGCCAGCAGTTTGCCCGGCCAGCCCCAGCATTTT
>TRBV6-5|NA|NA|TRBJ1-2
CASSYSWAQASGYTF
TGTGCCAGCAGTTACTCATGGGCCCAGGCCTCTGGCTACACCTTC
>TRBV25-1|NA|NA|TRBJ2-2
CASSERAAGELFF
TGTGCCAGCAGTGAAAGGGCAGCCGGGGAGCTGTTTTTT
>TRBV11-3|NA|TRBD2|TRBJ2-1
CASSRGVAGGRDEQFF
TGTGCCAGCAGCCGTGGGGTAGCGGGAGGGCGCGATGAGCAGTTCTTC
>TRBV3-1/TRBV3-2|NA|NA|TRBJ1-5
CASSEGLNQPQHF
TGTGCCAGCAGCGAAGGACTCAATCAGCCCCAGCATTTT
>TRBV27|NA|NA|TRBJ2-7
CASSPRTRSYEQYF
TGTGCCAGCAGTCCAAGGACACGCTCCTACGAGCAGTACTTC
>TRBV10-2|NA|NA|TRBJ1-6
CASSEVPFTYNSPLHF
TGCGCCAGCAGTGAAGTGCCGTTCACCTATAATTCACCCCTCCACTTT
>TRBV11-2|NA|TRBD1|TRBJ1-4
CASSTMQGAGEKLFF
TGTGCCAGCAGCACGATGCAGGGGGCTGGTGAAAAACTGTTTTTT
>TRBV6-5|few|NA|TRBJ1-1
CASSYGRGNTEAFF
TGTGCCAGCAGTTACGGCAGGGGCAACACTGAAGCTTTCTTT
>TRBV10-3|NA|TRBD1|TRBJ1-2
CAIRGDSPNYGYTF
TGTGCCATCAGGGGGGACAGTCCTAACTATGGCTACACCTTC
>TRBV5-1|NA|NA|TRBJ1-2
CASSLAVSGSYGYTF
TGCGCCAGCAGCTTGGCCGTGTCAGGGAGCTATGGCTACACCTTC
>TRBV28|NA|TRBD2|TRBJ2-1
CASSRTRTSGGDEQFF
TGTGCCAGCAGTCGAACCCGGACTAGCGGGGGAGATGAGCAGTTCTTC
>TRBV4-2|NA|TRBD2|TRBJ2-1
CASSQDVVRLAGGGTYNEQFF
TGTGCCAGCAGCCAAGATGTGGTTCGGCTAGCGGGAGGGGGTACCTACAATGAGCAGTTCTTC
>TRBV30|NA|TRBD1|TRBJ1-2
CAQRSRGRVGYTF
TGTGCCCAAAGGAGCAGGGGGCGGGTTGGCTACACCTTC
>TRBV11-2|NA|TRBD1|TRBJ2-1
CASGKDRDRNYNEQFF
TGTGCCAGTGGGAAAGACCGGGACAGGAACTACAATGAGCAGTTCTTC
>TRBV3-1/TRBV3-2|NA|NA|TRBJ2-2
CASSPLRTSNTGELFF
TGTGCCAGCAGCCCCCTTAGAACATCGAACACCGGGGAGCTGTTTTTT
>TRBV30|NA|TRBD1|TRBJ2-7
CAWWDSRGNYEQYF
TGTGCCTGGTGGGACAGCAGGGGGAACTACGAGCAGTACTTC
>TRBV11-2|NA|NA|TRBJ1-4
CASSQEVGTNEKLFF
TGTGCCAGCAGCCAAGAGGTGGGAACTAATGAAAAACTGTTTTTT
>TRBV5-1|NA|NA|TRBJ1-6
CASSLGQGIFPAPFKFRF
TGCGCCAGCAGCTTGGGCCAGGGGATCTTCCCTGCCCCGTTTAAGTTTCGCTTT
>TRBV13|NA|NA|TRBJ1-3
CASSWDRFSGNTIYF
TGTGCCAGCAGCTGGGACCGATTCTCTGGAAACACCATATATTTT
>TRBV28|NA|NA|TRBJ2-3
CASIPAGETDTQYF
TGTGCCAGCATCCCGGCCGGCGAGACAGATACGCAGTATTTT
>TRBV28|NA|NA|TRBJ1-5
CASSTGNSNQPQHF
TGTGCCAGCAGTACAGGGAATAGCAATCAGCCCCAGCATTTT
>TRBV24-1|NA|NA|TRBJ2-6
CATSDSLSGANVLTF
TGTGCCACCAGTGACTCTCTCTCCGGGGCCAACGTCCTGACTTTC
>TRBV7-9|NA|NA|TRBJ1-2
CATAGQTDYGYTF
TGTGCCACCGCGGGACAAACGGACTATGGCTACACCTTC
>TRBV19|NA|NA|TRBJ1-1
CASKESNTEAFF
TGTGCCAGTAAAGAGAGTAACACTGAAGCTTTCTTT
>TRBV27|few|NA|TRBJ2-2
CASSNRYRDDGGELFF
TGTGCCAGCAGTAATAGGTACAGGGACGATGGCGGGGAGCTGTTTTTT
>TRBV5-6|NA|NA|TRBJ1-3
CASKEGGNTIYF
TGTGCCAGCAAAGAGGGAGGAAACACCATATATTTT
>TRBV28|NA|NA|TRBJ1-1
CASSLGSRTEAFF
TGTGCCAGCAGTCTAGGTAGTCGGACTGAAGCTTTCTTT
>TRBV4-1|NA|NA|TRBJ2-6
CASSQDAAVGGLSSGANVLTF
TGCGCCAGCAGCCAAGATGCTGCAGTGGGCGGGCTAAGCTCTGGGGCCAACGTCCTGACTTTC
>TRBV20-1|NA|TRBD2|TRBJ2-2
CSASLAGAPTGELFF
TGCAGTGCTAGTCTAGCGGGGGCGCCTACCGGGGAGCTGTTTTTT
>TRBV28|NA|TRBD1|TRBJ1-5
CASSSGGDQPQHF
TGTGCCAGCAGTTCAGGGGGGGATCAGCCCCAGCATTTT
>TRBV5-4|NA|NA|TRBJ2-3
CASSLRIRDKGDTQYF
TGTGCCAGCAGCTTGAGAATCAGGGATAAGGGGGATACGCAGTATTTT
>TRBV21-1|NA|NA|TRBJ2-1
CASSKGGESYNEQFF
TGTGCCAGCAGCAAGGGCGGGGAGTCCTACAATGAGCAGTTCTTC
>TRBV15|NA|NA|TRBJ1-6
CATSRGGTANSPLHF
TGTGCCACCAGCAGAGGGGGAACGGCTAATTCACCCCTCCACTTT
>TRBV30|NA|NA|TRBJ2-7
CAWSRKGGRPYEQYF
TGTGCCTGGAGTCGCAAGGGCGGGCGACCCTACGAGCAGTACTTC
>TRBV29-1|NA|TRBD1|TRBJ1-5
CSVRTGDQPQHF
TGCAGCGTAAGGACAGGGGACCAGCCCCAGCATTTT
>TRBV19|NA|NA|TRBJ1-1
CASSILRGMDTEAFF
TGTGCCAGTAGTATTCTTCGAGGGATGGACACTGAAGCTTTCTTT
>TRBV9|once|NA|TRBJ2-1
CASSAQASSYNEQFF
TGTGCCAGCAGCGCCCAGGCTAGCTCCTACAATGAGCAGTTCTTC
>TRBV5-1|NA|NA|TRBJ2-1
CASSWEVPVSEQFF
TGCGCCAGCAGCTGGGAGGTCCCCGTCAGTGAGCAGTTCTTC
>TRBV5-1|NA|NA|TRBJ1-2
CASSQSTGGGYTF
TGCGCCAGCAGCCAGTCGACGGGAGGTGGCTACACCTTC
>TRBV9|once|NA|TRBJ1-2
CASSLQGRDYGYTF
TGTGCCAGCAGCCTCCAGGGGAGGGACTATGGCTACACCTTC
>TRBV5-1|NA|NA|TRBJ1-4
CASSLGESTNEKLFF
TGCGCCAGCAGCTTGGGGGAAAGCACTAATGAAAAACTGTTTTTT
>TRBV7-9|NA|TRBD1|TRBJ1-2
CASSLMQGAYGYTF
TGTGCCAGCAGCTTAATGCAGGGGGCCTATGGCTACACCTTC
>TRBV5-4|NA|NA|TRBJ1-2
CASSLFRTYGYTF
TGTGCCAGCAGCTTGTTCCGTACCTATGGCTACACCTTC
>TRBV5-5|NA|NA|TRBJ2-7
CASSLGDGNTYEQYF
TGTGCCAGCAGCTTGGGGGACGGAAATACCTACGAGCAGTACTTC
>TRBV10-2|NA|NA|TRBJ1-6
CASSGAASPLHF
TGCGCCAGCAGTGGGGCAGCCTCACCCCTCCACTTT
>TRBV9|NA|NA|TRBJ2-2
CASSVGATNTGELFF
TGTGCCAGCAGCGTAGGGGCCACAAACACCGGGGAGCTGTTTTTT
>TRBV27|NA|NA|TRBJ1-1
CASSYPGSNTEAFF
TGTGCCAGCAGTTACCCAGGGTCGAACACTGAAGCTTTCTTT
>TRBV24-1|NA|TRBD1|TRBJ2-2
CATSDPRGRGNGGELFF
TGTGCCACCAGTGACCCCAGGGGGCGAGGGAACGGCGGGGAGCTGTTTTTT
>TRBV15|NA|NA|TRBJ1-1
CATSLRMGQAFF
TGTGCCACCAGCTTAAGGATGGGACAAGCTTTCTTT
>TRBV18|NA|NA|TRBJ1-1
CASSPFKQDGTEAFF
TGTGCCAGCTCACCATTCAAGCAGGACGGCACTGAAGCTTTCTTT
>TRBV5-8|NA|NA|TRBJ1-1
CASSLGRQRGLNTEAFF
TGTGCCAGCAGCTTGGGGCGGCAGCGGGGGTTGAACACTGAAGCTTTCTTT
>TRBV9|NA|TRBD1|TRBJ1-2
CASSPGTGRGYGYTF
TGTGCCAGCAGCCCCGGGACAGGGCGGGGCTATGGCTACACCTTC
>TRBV5-1|NA|NA|TRBJ1-1
CASSVQEVGNTEAFF
TGCGCCAGCAGCGTACAGGAAGTTGGGAACACTGAAGCTTTCTTT
>TRBV9|NA|TRBD1|TRBJ2-7
CASSKGAEGPYEQYF
TGTGCCAGCAGCAAGGGGGCCGAGGGGCCCTACGAGCAGTACTTC
>TRBV5-4|NA|NA|TRBJ1-1
CASSLDNRGGTEAFF
TGTGCCAGCAGCTTGGATAATAGGGGGGGGACTGAAGCTTTCTTT
>TRBV6-5|NA|TRBD1|TRBJ1-2
CASRLEGAANYGYTF
TGTGCCAGCAGACTAGAGGGGGCAGCTAACTATGGCTACACCTTC
>TRBV2|few|TRBD1|TRBJ1-2
CASTQPRTGSFGYGYTF
TGTGCCAGCACTCAGCCCAGGACAGGATCTTTTGGTTATGGCTACACCTTC